The present TCR beta chain was sequenced within a study of T-cell memory formation after mild COVID-19. As for the study in general: For the most part, TCR clusters were specific to one donor.

Note on this clonotype: Its antigen is currently unknown.

Study findings and constraints: Clones shrinking from day 15 to 85 showed even CD4/CD8 mixes; later expanders tilted CD4+. Within pre-infection memory, some responding clones were found, suggesting cross-reactive memory joined.

cDNA libraries for TCR alpha and TCR beta, carrying sample barcodes and UMIs, came from 5'RACE with constant-segment primers. TCRdb re-analysed the 5' RACE reads in MiXCR, keeping a single row per CDR3 protein. Among around 200,000 distinct CDR3 sequences listed, 8% to 11% were seen once. The clonotype originates from a man between 18 and 35 years old who had mild COVID-19 (a few samples of this study predate the infection). Cell type and time point are not known. Material: PBMCs or a T cell subset sorted from them (not recorded which).

CDR3 sequence reads: CASSPQGRGETQYF. The CDR3 DNA is TGCGCCAGCAGCCCGCAGGGTAGAGGGGAGACCCAGTACTTC. The chain links TRBV5-1 to TRBJ2-5, with D tentatively TRBD1 or TRBD2 (5 bases each). Germline lookup yields CDR1 SGHRS and CDR2 YFSETQ. Trimming removed 4 bases at V and 5 bases at J, with 15 bases between. The CDR3 sequence is 14 residues long.